This record concerns one T cell receptor beta chain sequence. These data originate in a study of blood T cell repertoires in COVID-19. On the study more broadly: Italy, Spain and the United States were the sources of the convalescent and acute COVID-19 samples. PBMCs, B-cell-depleted T cells, or T cells provided the cDNA or gDNA that made up the material.

The CDR3 is 15 amino acids. Germline values: CDR1 LGHNT, CDR2 FRNRAP. After removal of 6 bases from V and 5 bases from J, the junction contained 9 bases not matched to a gene. Measured with immunoSEQ multiplex PCR; TCRdb has only the in-frame clones, and not every one. The table lists a few hundred thousand clones, about 78% of them singletons. Sequencing input: peripheral blood. The V gene is TRBV12-5, the J gene TRBJ1-4, with 7 bases fitting TRBD1. The receptor's source is a woman in her seventies with acute or convalescent COVID-19. The CDR3 DNA follows: TGTGCTAGTGGGATAGTCGACAGGGTGAATGAAAAACTGTTTTTT. Protein sequence: CASGIVDRVNEKLFF.